This T cell receptor beta chain was obtained from a study of Ad26.COV2.S vaccination and SARS-CoV-2 variants (dated by TCRdb to 2020 to 2023). Background on the whole study: Donors in the vaccine arm were drawn from COV1001, a phase I-IIa trial of Ad26.COV2.S in healthy adults that was multicentre, randomized, double-blind and placebo-controlled. Dosing of Ad26.COV2.S was intramuscular, at either 5x10^10 or 1x10^11 viral particles, delivered as one shot or as two shots spaced 56 days apart. The specificity and breadth of SARS-CoV-2-reactive T cell receptors after Ad26.COV2.S vaccination were assessed by TCRbeta repertoire sequencing. The TCR-sequenced set comprised about 32 samples: some 20 Ad26.COV2.S vaccine recipients, 5 placebo recipients and 8 SARS-CoV-2 convalescent individuals. Participants in the trial were split at random into five groups of five each, receiving low-dose or high-dose Ad26.COV2.S once or twice, or else placebo on both occasions. Investigators remained blinded to trial group allocation during experiments and outcome assessment. On the study overall, not on this receptor specifically: Substantial breadth of spike-specific CD8+ and CD4+ T cell responses was reported after vaccination. Non-spike TCR breadth was comparable between vaccine and placebo recipients, consistent with the vaccine containing only spike. The study lacked the statistical power to compare responses across vaccine doses or regimens. Higher spike-specific TCR breadth was observed in Ad26.COV2.S recipients than in placebo recipients (P = 0.0014). The authors noted that the TCR breadth and depth analyses may have underestimated total T cell responses.

In light of the paper, this sample's treatment or condition label describes: around 19 received Ad26.COV2.S at low or high dose, single or two shots; about 5 received placebo; per-sample allocation not given. Repertoires of vaccine and placebo recipients were sequenced from samples collected on day 63 after the first injection. Between 29 July and 7 August 2020, Cohort 1b enrolled 20 to 30 adults aged 18-55 years at one site in Boston, USA. Ad26.COV2.S was a replication-incompetent adenovirus type 26 vector expressing a prefusion-stabilized SARS-CoV-2 spike protein from the original Wuhan strain. The immunoSEQ Assay was used to sequence TCRbeta CDR3 regions. After extraction, genomic DNA underwent amplification by bias-controlled multiplex PCR, followed by high-throughput sequencing. The paper's data handling went like this. To quantify the absolute abundance of every unique TCRbeta CDR3 region, sequences were collapsed and filtered. T cell fraction was estimated by normalizing TCRbeta template counts to usable DNA, which was measured by amplifying reference genes present in all nucleated cells. Repertoire TCRs were annotated as SARS-CoV-2-specific by exact matching of V gene, CDR3 amino acid sequence and J gene to a known reactive TCR set. The reference SARS-CoV-2 TCR set was derived from MIRA and filtered for enrichment in COVID-19-positive ImmuneCODE repertoires, a step that removed public or cross-reactive TCRs. Based on the MIRA antigens, annotated TCRs were further analysed at the level of specific ORF or position within ORF. Depth was the summed frequency of annotated unique rearrangements, while breadth was defined as annotated unique rearrangements over total unique productive rearrangements. Group comparisons of TCR breadth used two-sided Wilcoxon rank-sum tests. The source is immuneACCESS, and TCRdb retained only in-frame sequences with V and J called. Part of the clones is not carried over; for the studies checked, unresolved V genes explain less than half of this, and the remainder is unexplained. That table furnishes V, J and clone size, whereas the DNA furnished D and trimming. In all, the sample holds roughly 450,000 clones, and 90% of those were seen once. The leading ten clones occupy 12% of the sample.

Inclusive of the bounding cysteine and phenylalanine, the CDR3 is 15 residues long. The only DNA kept is the CDR3, 45 bases in frame from the first base. CDR1 and CDR2 are read off the germline V gene as SGDLS and YYNGEE. The junction shows trimming of 2 bases on V and 2 bases on J, plus 14 bases between the germline ends. To note about this clone: Its antigen target is currently unknown. No base-level quality is on record; no much larger clone is a single base apart.

The source material was peripheral blood, sampled in a trial of Ad26.COV2.S vaccine versus placebo. The receptor comes from a person between 18 and 60 years old who received the Ad26.COV2.S COVID-19 vaccine or a placebo. The sequence links TRBV9 to TRBJ2-7, with a tentative D gene TRBD1 over 5 matching bases. The CDR3 is CASSVSAQGTYEQYF. The nucleotide sequence reads TGTGCCAGCAGCGTCTCCGCCCAGGGAACCTACGAGCAGTACTTC.